This is a list of T cell receptor beta chains from one sample in a study of CD8+ T cells in alopecia areata. Assay: immunoSEQ multiplex PCR; the TCRdb copy retains only in-frame clones and omits some. The sample has 200,000 to 250,000 clones, just over 55% seen once; the top ten hold about 5.3%. Input material: CD8+ T cells sorted from blood. These receptors all come from a human donor in good health. CDR3s include the opening cysteine and the closing phenylalanine or tryptophan. Fields, in order: J gene, clone size, D gene, CDR3 length, V gene, CDR3 protein, CDR3 DNA. D genes are given only for firm matches. The size of a clone is reported for some rows only, either as once, few or many, or as a class for expanded clones.

j_call: TRBJ1-1
clone_size: -
d_call: -
cdr3_length: 13
v_call: TRBV29-1
cdr3_aa: CSVGAGGETEAFF
cdr3_nt: TGCAGCGTTGGGGCCGGGGGGGAAACTGAAGCTTTCTTT

j_call: TRBJ2-2
clone_size: -
d_call: TRBD2
cdr3_length: 15
v_call: TRBV5-1
cdr3_aa: CASSFLAGGAGELFF
cdr3_nt: TGCGCCAGCAGCTTTCTAGCGGGGGGAGCCGGGGAGCTGTTTTTT

j_call: TRBJ1-1
clone_size: -
d_call: -
cdr3_length: 18
v_call: TRBV30
cdr3_aa: CAWSPRGGVNPMNTEAFF
cdr3_nt: TGTGCCTGGAGTCCCAGGGGCGGGGTGAATCCAATGAACACTGAAGCTTTCTTT

j_call: TRBJ1-2
clone_size: -
d_call: -
cdr3_length: 14
v_call: TRBV6-5
cdr3_aa: CASSYSVQGAGYTF
cdr3_nt: TGTGCCAGCAGTTACTCGGTCCAGGGCGCTGGCTACACCTTC

j_call: TRBJ2-5
clone_size: -
d_call: -
cdr3_length: 12
v_call: TRBV5-6
cdr3_aa: CASSLVGRAQYF
cdr3_nt: TGTGCCAGCAGCTTGGTGGGCCGGGCCCAGTACTTC

j_call: TRBJ1-2
clone_size: -
d_call: -
cdr3_length: 13
v_call: TRBV5-1
cdr3_aa: CASSLVPGDGYTF
cdr3_nt: TGCGCCAGCAGCTTGGTCCCTGGGGATGGCTACACCTTC

j_call: TRBJ2-7
clone_size: -
d_call: -
cdr3_length: 13
v_call: TRBV27
cdr3_aa: CASSLTSAYEQYF
cdr3_nt: TGTGCCAGCAGTTTAACCTCCGCCTACGAGCAGTACTTC

j_call: TRBJ2-1
clone_size: -
d_call: TRBD2
cdr3_length: 14
v_call: TRBV5-4
cdr3_aa: CASSSLGGATEQFF
cdr3_nt: TGTGCCAGCAGCTCCCTCGGGGGGGCCACTGAGCAGTTCTTC

j_call: TRBJ2-7
clone_size: -
d_call: TRBD1
cdr3_length: 13
v_call: TRBV13
cdr3_aa: CASSSDRGAEQYF
cdr3_nt: TGTGCCAGCAGCTCGGACAGGGGAGCCGAGCAGTACTTC

j_call: TRBJ2-7
clone_size: few
d_call: -
cdr3_length: 9
v_call: TRBV30
cdr3_aa: CAGSGEQYF
cdr3_nt: TGTGCCGGGTCTGGGGAGCAGTACTTC

j_call: TRBJ2-3
clone_size: -
d_call: -
cdr3_length: 17
v_call: TRBV10-3
cdr3_aa: CAISESATGANTDTQYF
cdr3_nt: TGTGCCATCAGTGAGTCGGCAACGGGGGCAAACACAGATACGCAGTATTTT

j_call: TRBJ2-2
clone_size: few
d_call: -
cdr3_length: 14
v_call: TRBV4-1
cdr3_aa: CASSPGVGAGELFF
cdr3_nt: TGTGCCAGCAGCCCCGGGGTGGGGGCCGGGGAGCTGTTTTTT

j_call: TRBJ2-2
clone_size: -
d_call: -
cdr3_length: 13
v_call: TRBV5-6
cdr3_aa: CASSMTSTGELFF
cdr3_nt: TGTGCCAGCAGCATGACCTCGACCGGGGAGCTGTTTTTT

j_call: TRBJ2-3
clone_size: -
d_call: TRBD2
cdr3_length: 15
v_call: TRBV30
cdr3_aa: CAWSGGSGGTDTQYF
cdr3_nt: TGTGCCTGGAGTGGCGGTAGCGGGGGCACAGATACGCAGTATTTT

j_call: TRBJ1-5
clone_size: once
d_call: TRBD1
cdr3_length: 15
v_call: TRBV2
cdr3_aa: CASGLNRGANQPQHF
cdr3_nt: TGTGCCAGCGGTTTGAACAGGGGAGCAAATCAGCCCCAGCATTTT

j_call: TRBJ1-1
clone_size: few
d_call: -
cdr3_length: 12
v_call: TRBV2
cdr3_aa: CASSSGKTEAFF
cdr3_nt: TGTGCCAGCAGCTCAGGGAAAACTGAAGCTTTCTTT

j_call: TRBJ1-5
clone_size: -
d_call: -
cdr3_length: 14
v_call: TRBV27
cdr3_aa: CASSSGDGNQPQHF
cdr3_nt: TGTGCCAGCAGTTCCGGGGACGGCAATCAGCCCCAGCATTTT

j_call: TRBJ1-2
clone_size: few
d_call: -
cdr3_length: 13
v_call: TRBV25-1
cdr3_aa: CASTSTTGLGYTF
cdr3_nt: TGTGCCAGCACCTCGACCACAGGCCTTGGCTACACCTTC

j_call: TRBJ2-3
clone_size: -
d_call: -
cdr3_length: 16
v_call: TRBV6-5
cdr3_aa: CASSYSNSGSTDTQYF
cdr3_nt: TGTGCCAGCAGTTACTCAAACAGCGGGAGCACAGATACGCAGTATTTT

j_call: TRBJ1-2
clone_size: -
d_call: -
cdr3_length: 16
v_call: TRBV4-2
cdr3_aa: CASSQDLQKGSYGYTF
cdr3_nt: TGTGCCAGCAGCCAAGATCTTCAGAAAGGGAGCTATGGCTACACCTTC

j_call: TRBJ1-3
clone_size: -
d_call: -
cdr3_length: 15
v_call: TRBV5-1
cdr3_aa: CASSLGIESGNTIYF
cdr3_nt: TGCGCCAGCAGCTTGGGAATAGAATCTGGAAACACCATATATTTT

j_call: TRBJ2-6
clone_size: few
d_call: -
cdr3_length: 15
v_call: TRBV7-9
cdr3_aa: CATALRDTGANVLTF
cdr3_nt: TGTGCCACCGCCTTGAGGGACACTGGGGCCAACGTCCTGACTTTC

j_call: TRBJ1-6
clone_size: -
d_call: TRBD1
cdr3_length: 16
v_call: TRBV13
cdr3_aa: CASSRTGTSYNSPLHF
cdr3_nt: TGTGCCAGCTCGCGGACAGGGACCTCCTATAATTCACCCCTCCACTTT

j_call: TRBJ1-2
clone_size: few
d_call: -
cdr3_length: 14
v_call: TRBV25-1
cdr3_aa: CASSEPLGQPGYTF
cdr3_nt: TGTGCCAGCAGTGAACCCCTCGGACAGCCTGGCTACACCTTC

j_call: TRBJ1-2
clone_size: -
d_call: -
cdr3_length: 16
v_call: TRBV5-6
cdr3_aa: CASNEAWGGAGDGYTF
cdr3_nt: TGTGCCAGCAACGAGGCGTGGGGGGGCGCAGGGGATGGCTACACCTTC

j_call: TRBJ2-1
clone_size: -
d_call: -
cdr3_length: 14
v_call: TRBV9
cdr3_aa: CASSVEGEWDEQFF
cdr3_nt: TGTGCCAGCAGCGTAGAGGGAGAATGGGATGAGCAGTTCTTC

j_call: TRBJ2-7
clone_size: -
d_call: TRBD2
cdr3_length: 15
v_call: TRBV5-6
cdr3_aa: CASSSGRGGASEQYF
cdr3_nt: TGTGCCAGCAGCTCGGGTCGGGGAGGGGCTTCCGAGCAGTACTTC

j_call: TRBJ1-2
clone_size: -
d_call: -
cdr3_length: 12
v_call: TRBV25-1
cdr3_aa: CASSDGGNGYTF
cdr3_nt: TGTGCCAGCAGTGATGGGGGCAATGGCTACACCTTC

j_call: TRBJ1-2
clone_size: -
d_call: TRBD1
cdr3_length: 15
v_call: TRBV9
cdr3_aa: CASSVAGSDRDSYTF
cdr3_nt: TGTGCCAGCAGCGTAGCTGGATCAGACAGGGATAGTTACACCTTC

j_call: TRBJ2-3
clone_size: -
d_call: -
cdr3_length: 16
v_call: TRBV4-2
cdr3_aa: CASSQGGDYLTDTQYF
cdr3_nt: TGTGCCAGCAGCCAAGGGGGGGATTATCTGACAGATACGCAGTATTTT

j_call: TRBJ2-7
clone_size: -
d_call: -
cdr3_length: 14
v_call: TRBV5-6
cdr3_aa: CASSLSTGRYEQYF
cdr3_nt: TGTGCCAGCAGCCTCTCGACAGGGAGGTACGAGCAGTACTTC

j_call: TRBJ1-6
clone_size: -
d_call: TRBD1
cdr3_length: 14
v_call: TRBV7-6
cdr3_aa: CASSRTGGNSPLHF
cdr3_nt: TGTGCCAGCAGTAGGACAGGGGGCAATTCACCCCTCCACTTT

j_call: TRBJ1-1
clone_size: once
d_call: -
cdr3_length: 12
v_call: TRBV7-9
cdr3_aa: CASSLMNTEAFF
cdr3_nt: TGTGCCAGCTCCTTAATGAACACTGAAGCTTTCTTT

j_call: TRBJ2-7
clone_size: -
d_call: -
cdr3_length: 14
v_call: TRBV7-2
cdr3_aa: CASSLRGPSYEQYF
cdr3_nt: TGTGCCAGCAGCTTAAGAGGACCCTCCTACGAGCAGTACTTC

j_call: TRBJ1-5
clone_size: -
d_call: TRBD1
cdr3_length: 13
v_call: TRBV6-1
cdr3_aa: CAAETGGNQPQHF
cdr3_nt: TGTGCCGCCGAGACAGGGGGCAATCAGCCCCAGCATTTT

j_call: TRBJ1-1
clone_size: -
d_call: -
cdr3_length: 13
v_call: TRBV7-9
cdr3_aa: CASGSAGTSEAFF
cdr3_nt: TGTGCCAGCGGCTCCGCCGGGACTTCTGAAGCTTTCTTT

j_call: TRBJ2-4
clone_size: medium-sized
d_call: -
cdr3_length: 11
v_call: TRBV7-2
cdr3_aa: CASSFGNIQYF
cdr3_nt: TGTGCCAGCAGCTTTGGGAACATTCAGTACTTC

j_call: TRBJ2-5
clone_size: many
d_call: TRBD1
cdr3_length: 15
v_call: TRBV11-2
cdr3_aa: CASRQGTGGQETQYF
cdr3_nt: TGTGCCAGCAGACAGGGGACAGGGGGCCAAGAGACCCAGTACTTC

j_call: TRBJ1-2
clone_size: many
d_call: TRBD1
cdr3_length: 13
v_call: TRBV27
cdr3_aa: CASSHDRGAGYTF
cdr3_nt: TGTGCCAGCAGTCATGACAGGGGAGCTGGCTACACCTTC

j_call: TRBJ2-1
clone_size: -
d_call: -
cdr3_length: 13
v_call: TRBV13
cdr3_aa: CASMGLAVGEQFF
cdr3_nt: TGTGCCAGCATGGGGCTCGCAGTAGGAGAGCAGTTCTTC

j_call: TRBJ2-3
clone_size: -
d_call: -
cdr3_length: 13
v_call: TRBV4-2
cdr3_aa: CASSQESPDTQYF
cdr3_nt: TGTGCCAGCAGCCAAGAAAGCCCAGATACGCAGTATTTT

j_call: TRBJ2-7
clone_size: -
d_call: TRBD1
cdr3_length: 16
v_call: TRBV2
cdr3_aa: CASSEVETGGLGEQYF
cdr3_nt: TGTGCCAGCAGTGAAGTCGAGACAGGGGGTTTGGGCGAGCAGTACTTC

j_call: TRBJ2-3
clone_size: -
d_call: TRBD2
cdr3_length: 18
v_call: TRBV29-1
cdr3_aa: CSVDASGGSYSSTDTQYF
cdr3_nt: TGCAGCGTTGATGCTAGCGGGGGGAGCTACTCTAGCACAGATACGCAGTATTTT

j_call: TRBJ1-2
clone_size: few
d_call: -
cdr3_length: 12
v_call: TRBV29-1
cdr3_aa: CSAETAVYGYTF
cdr3_nt: TGCAGCGCCGAGACAGCGGTCTATGGCTACACCTTC

j_call: TRBJ2-7
clone_size: -
d_call: TRBD1
cdr3_length: 13
v_call: TRBV29-1
cdr3_aa: CSVRDREGYEQYF
cdr3_nt: TGCAGCGTTCGGGACAGGGAAGGCTACGAGCAGTACTTC

j_call: TRBJ2-7
clone_size: once
d_call: TRBD1
cdr3_length: 14
v_call: TRBV5-6
cdr3_aa: CASSFGTGELEQYF
cdr3_nt: TGTGCCAGCAGCTTCGGGACAGGGGAACTCGAGCAGTACTTC

j_call: TRBJ1-2
clone_size: -
d_call: -
cdr3_length: 13
v_call: TRBV5-1
cdr3_aa: CASGSGDNYGYTF
cdr3_nt: TGCGCCAGCGGCTCCGGAGATAATTATGGCTACACCTTC

j_call: TRBJ2-1
clone_size: -
d_call: -
cdr3_length: 14
v_call: TRBV30
cdr3_aa: CAWKGGSSYNEQFF
cdr3_nt: TGTGCCTGGAAAGGGGGAAGCTCCTACAATGAGCAGTTCTTC

j_call: TRBJ1-1
clone_size: -
d_call: -
cdr3_length: 14
v_call: TRBV6-5
cdr3_aa: CASSYSDRITEAFF
cdr3_nt: TGTGCCAGCAGTTACTCAGACAGGATCACTGAAGCTTTCTTT

j_call: TRBJ1-1
clone_size: -
d_call: -
cdr3_length: 10
v_call: TRBV29-1
cdr3_aa: CSVVTSEAFF
cdr3_nt: TGCAGCGTTGTAACGTCTGAAGCTTTCTTT

j_call: TRBJ2-1
clone_size: -
d_call: -
cdr3_length: 11
v_call: TRBV5-6
cdr3_aa: CASSLGREQFF
cdr3_nt: TGTGCCAGCAGCTTGGGGCGAGAGCAGTTCTTC

j_call: TRBJ2-7
clone_size: -
d_call: -
cdr3_length: 15
v_call: TRBV7-9
cdr3_aa: CASSPYSGGLYEQYF
cdr3_nt: TGTGCCAGCAGCCCCTATTCTGGGGGCCTCTACGAGCAGTACTTC